These 7 T cell receptor beta chains originate from one sample sequenced in a study of regulatory T cells in long-lasting Graves disease. With iRepertoire HTBI primers and Arm-PCR of CDR3 regions, TCR beta libraries were built. One entry per CDR3 protein results from TCRdb running MiXCR on the multiplex PCR reads. The table has roughly 420,000 distinct CDR3 sequences, 13% to 15% seen once; the top ten hold approximately 15%. The time point here: newly diagnosed GD, antithyroid drugs for less than 3 months. Construction of the TCR library relied on RNA isolated from PBMCs. These sequences were also reported in another study, on T cells in Graves' hyperthyroidism and ophthalmopathy.

The starting material was peripheral blood mononuclear cells (PBMCs), obtained at new diagnosis, from a patient treated with antithyroid drugs. The receptors shown here come from a woman in her forties or fifties with Graves disease.

This clonotype has a single count. A read error may explain this, as a much larger clone is one base away. This sequence joins TRBV28 and TRBJ2-7; perhaps TRBD2 as D (6 bases). Per germline, CDR1 MDHEN and CDR2 SYDVKM. V was pared by 4 bases and J by 5 bases, with 21 bases between. This CDR3 region has 16 residues. The CDR3 DNA reads as TGTGCCAGCAGTTCATCTAGCGCGCTCTCCACCCACGAGCAGTACTTC. Translation: CASSSSSALSTHEQYF.

V is TRBV5-1 and J is TRBJ2-5, with 8 positions matching TRBD1. Germline V gives CDR1 SGHRS, CDR2 YFSETQ. The CDR3 is made up of 15 amino acids. Trimming removed 6 bases from V and 7 bases from J; junction bases left unmatched: 14. The CDR3 here is CASTPAGTGRGTQYF. The CDR3 nucleotides read TGCGCCAGCACACCGGCCGGGACAGGCCGAGGGACCCAGTACTTC. Using reference TRBV5-1 and TRBJ2-5 for the parts outside the CDR3, the full variable domain is KAGVTQTPRYLIKTRGQQVTLSCSPISGHRSVSWYQQTPGQGLQFLFEYFSETQRNKGNFPGRFSGRQFSNSRSEMNVSTLELGDSALYLCASTPAGTGRGTQYFGPGTRLLVL.

The CDR3 region is CASQSGTGEGEQYF. The CDR3 nucleotides read TGCGCCAGCCAGTCCGGGACAGGGGAAGGCGAGCAGTACTTC. The chain joins TRBV10-2 to TRBJ2-7, with 10 positions matching TRBD1. Germline CDR1 WSHSY, CDR2 SAAADI. This CDR3 spans 14 amino acids. V shed 8 bases and J 6 bases; nucleotides not matched to a gene: 10.

This sequence joins TRBV3-1 and TRBJ2-7, with no clear D. The CDR3 consists of 15 residues. Germline-derived CDR1 and CDR2 are LGHDT and YNNKEL (reference sequence). Trimming took off 1 base at V and 2 bases at J, with 12 bases between the two ends. CDR3 nucleotides: TGTGCCAGCAGCCAAGTTTGGGGTTCGACCTACGAGCAGTACTTC. As protein: CASSQVWGSTYEQYF.

This clonotype showed up many times. The chain carries TRBV12-3 or TRBV12-4 and TRBJ1-3, with 7 bases lining up with TRBD1. The V and J ends lost 6 bases and 4 bases, in that order; junction bases with no gene match: 6. There are 14 residues in the CDR3. CDR3 coding DNA: TGTGCCAGCAGCCACGGACAGGCAGGAAACACCATATATTTT. Its translation: CASSHGQAGNTIYF.

This clonotype has at least ten counts. J is TRBJ2-5 and V is TRBV6-1; a possible D gene is TRBD1 (6 bases). Trimming pared 6 bases from V and 4 bases from J, leaving 18 bases between. CDR1 is MNHNS, CDR2 SASEGT, per germline. This CDR3 is built from 15 residues. The CDR3 nucleotides read TGTGCCAGCAGGATACAGGGCCAGGGCGGAGAGACCCAGTACTTC. It yields the protein CASRIQGQGGETQYF.

This clonotype has just a few counts. The CDR3 sequence: CAIARTSGRARHNEQFF. The CDR3 DNA reads as TGTGCCATCGCGAGGACTAGCGGGAGGGCCCGTCACAATGAGCAGTTCTTC. The V call is TRBV10-3, the J call TRBJ2-1, with 15 positions matching TRBD2. The CDR3 is made up of 17 amino acids. Looked up from germline, CDR1 is ENHRY and CDR2 is SYGVKD. The V gene end was trimmed by 8 bases and the J gene end by 5 bases; junction bases not matched to a gene: 10.